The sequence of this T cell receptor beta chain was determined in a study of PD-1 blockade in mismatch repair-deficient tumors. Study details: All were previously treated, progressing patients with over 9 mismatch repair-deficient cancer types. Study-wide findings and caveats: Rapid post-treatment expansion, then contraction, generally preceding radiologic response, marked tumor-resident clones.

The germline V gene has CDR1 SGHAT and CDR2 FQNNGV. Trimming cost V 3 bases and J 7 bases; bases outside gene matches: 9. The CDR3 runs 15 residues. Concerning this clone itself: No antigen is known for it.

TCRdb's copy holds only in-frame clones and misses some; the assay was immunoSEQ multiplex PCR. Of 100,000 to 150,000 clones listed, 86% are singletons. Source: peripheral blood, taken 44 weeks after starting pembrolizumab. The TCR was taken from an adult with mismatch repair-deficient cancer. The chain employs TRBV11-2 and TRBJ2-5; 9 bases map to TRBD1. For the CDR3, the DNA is TGTGCCAGCAGCTTGCGACAGGGGGTGGAGGCGACCCAGTACTTC. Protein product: CASSLRQGVEATQYF.